These T cell receptor beta chains were read from a single sample in a study of post-analysis software for immune sequencing data. TCRdb ran MiXCR on the PCR reads and lists one entry per CDR3 protein. The sample includes over 300,000 distinct CDR3 sequences, roughly 30% of them seen just once. What was sequenced was blood. The receptors originated from a girl under 18 with multiple sclerosis. Both conserved end residues are part of each CDR3. D genes are given only for firm matches. Clone size appears in some rows only: once, few, many, or a class for an expanded clone.

CDR3 length,D gene,J gene,V gene,clone size,CDR3 DNA,CDR3 protein
15,TRBD2,TRBJ2-3,TRBV13,-,TGTGCCAGCAGCCAGCGGGGGAGCTACACAGATACGCAGTATTTT,CASSQRGSYTDTQYF
17,-,TRBJ2-5,TRBV7-9,-,TGTGCCAGCAGCGACCCGACCGGGACGGCGGTACAAGAGACCCAGTACTTC,CASSDPTGTAVQETQYF
15,TRBD1,TRBJ1-6,TRBV7-2,once,TGTGCCAGCAGCTTAGGAGTCTGGACAGGGTCACCCCTCCACTTT,CASSLGVWTGSPLHF
15,-,TRBJ2-7,TRBV12-3/TRBV12-4,few,TGTGCCAGCAGTCAGCAGGCTCTACAAGCTTACGAGCAGTACTTC,CASSQQALQAYEQYF
16,TRBD2,TRBJ2-1,TRBV4-1,-,TGCGCCAGCAGCCAAGGAGCGGGGGGGCCCTACAATGAGCAGTTCTTC,CASSQGAGGPYNEQFF
14,TRBD1,TRBJ2-1,TRBV5-1,few,TGCGCCAGTTCTTGGACAGGCTCCTACAATGAGCAGTTCTTC,CASSWTGSYNEQFF
15,-,TRBJ2-1,TRBV7-3,-,TGTGCCAGCAGCCCCCTGGGTGCGGGGTACAATGAGCAGTTCTTC,CASSPLGAGYNEQFF
15,-,TRBJ1-5,TRBV7-6,few,TGTGCCAGCAGCCCTAATGGGGCAGAGGATCAGCCCCAGCATTTT,CASSPNGAEDQPQHF
13,-,TRBJ1-1,TRBV3-1,-,TGTGCCAGCAGCCAAGCCAGCGCGGACGTAGCTTTCTTT,CASSQASADVAFF
19,-,TRBJ1-2,TRBV21-1,-,-,CASNLVVWAGGTKNYGYTF
17,-,TRBJ2-2,TRBV4-2,few,TGTGCCAGCAGCCAAGAGGGGCAGGTGGGAAGCACCGGGGAGCTGTTTTTT,CASSQEGQVGSTGELFF
16,TRBD2,TRBJ2-5,TRBV5-6,-,TGTGCCAGCAGCCCCCTCGGTGGGACTACAAGGGAGACCCAGTACTTC,CASSPLGGTTRETQYF
17,TRBD1,TRBJ2-4,TRBV7-3,-,TGTGCCAGCAGCTTAAGGGACAGGGAATTAGCCAAAAACATTCAGTACTTC,CASSLRDRELAKNIQYF
15,TRBD2,TRBJ2-1,TRBV7-3,-,TGTGCCACCAGAAATACTAGCGGACAATACAATGAGCAGTTCTTC,CATRNTSGQYNEQFF
15,TRBD2,TRBJ2-7,TRBV4-3,-,TGCGCCAGCAGCCAAGGGGCGGGGGGTTACTACGAGCAGTACTTC,CASSQGAGGYYEQYF
16,TRBD2,TRBJ2-1,TRBV5-1,-,TGCGCCAGCAGCCCCTTTAGCGGGGGGGGGTACGATGAGCAGTTCTTC,CASSPFSGGGYDEQFF
17,TRBD2,TRBJ2-5,TRBV27,few,TGTGCCAGCAGCCCCCTTTATAAGCGGGGGTTGACAGAGACCCAGTACTTC,CASSPLYKRGLTETQYF